The clone carrying this T cell receptor beta chain turned up a few times. Antigen unknown. These data originate in a study of spatial heterogeneity in lung cancer. Across the whole study: Alpha-chain detections were consistently fewer than beta-chain detections among the sequences.

This CDR3 has 14 residues. The germline V gene has CDR1 DFQATT and CDR2 SNEGSKA (reference sequence). V dropped 3 bases and J dropped 1; count of bases not matched to a gene: 2. Points from the study as a whole: Blood contained ubiquitous expanded tumor TCRs more at resection than at follow-up.

Time point here: sample taken at primary tumor resection. The sequenced material consisted of unsorted whole RNA from tumor, nontumor lung or frozen PBMC. The donor group consisted of roughly 70 patients who had untreated, early-stage non-small cell lung cancer. Each TCR cDNA molecule carried a unique molecular identifier. TCRdb recomputed calls from the 5' RACE reads with MiXCR, one row per CDR3 protein. The table has approximately 92,000 distinct CDR3 sequences, about an eighth seen once; the top ten hold about two fifths. The sample consisted of PBMCs, taken at surgery. This sequence joins TRBV20-1 and TRBJ2-4, with TRBD1 matching over 8 bases. This clonotype was obtained from a male donor with early-stage non-small cell lung cancer. CDR3: CSASQGAAKNIQYF. In DNA form, the CDR3 reads TGCAGTGCTAGTCAGGGGGCTGCCAAAAACATTCAGTACTTC.